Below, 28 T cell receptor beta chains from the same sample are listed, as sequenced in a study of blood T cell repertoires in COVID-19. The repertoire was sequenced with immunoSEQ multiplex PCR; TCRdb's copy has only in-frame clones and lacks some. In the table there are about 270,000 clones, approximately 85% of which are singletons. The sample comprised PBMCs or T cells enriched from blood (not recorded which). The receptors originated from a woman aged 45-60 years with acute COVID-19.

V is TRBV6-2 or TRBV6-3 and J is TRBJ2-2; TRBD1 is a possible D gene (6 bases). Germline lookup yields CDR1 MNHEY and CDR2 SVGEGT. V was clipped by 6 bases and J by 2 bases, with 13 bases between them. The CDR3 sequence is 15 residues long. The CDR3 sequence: CASSPRDKNTGELFF. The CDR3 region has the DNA TGTGCCAGCAGCCCCCGGGACAAAAACACCGGGGAGCTGTTTTTT.

The CDR3 is CASGSTGQGLSYTF. The CDR3 nucleotides read TGTGCCAGCGGAAGTACGGGACAGGGTTTGAGCTACACCTTC. The chain carries TRBV27 and TRBJ1-2; 9 bases fit TRBD1. Trimming took 8 bases from V and 9 from J; bases not matched to a gene: 13. The CDR3 loop spans 14 amino acids. CDR1 and CDR2 from the germline V gene are MNHEY and SMNVEV (reference sequence).

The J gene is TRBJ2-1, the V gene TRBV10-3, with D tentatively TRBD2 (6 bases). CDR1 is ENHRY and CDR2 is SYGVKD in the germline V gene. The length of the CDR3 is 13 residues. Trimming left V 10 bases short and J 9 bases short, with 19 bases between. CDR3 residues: CANSPGLAGEQFF. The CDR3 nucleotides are TGTGCCAACTCACCGGGACTCGCCGGTGAGCAGTTCTTC.

In DNA form, the CDR3 reads TGCGCCAGCAGCTTGGCAGGGATGAGCAATCAGCCCCAGCATTTT. Protein: CASSLAGMSNQPQHF. The V and J genes are TRBV5-1 and TRBJ1-5, with a weak D call TRBD1 (5 bases). CDR1 SGHRS and CDR2 YFSETQ come from the germline V gene. There are 15 residues in the CDR3. The V end was cut by 0 bases, the J end by 1 base, with 8 bases between.

The DNA for the CDR3 is TGTGCCAGCAGCGTAGGAGCGGACCAGTCCTACGAGCAGTACTTC. Its translation is CASSVGADQSYEQYF. V usage is TRBV9 and J usage is TRBJ2-7, with a possible D match to TRBD2 (5 bases). The germline V gene has CDR1 SGDLS and CDR2 YYNGEE. Trimming removed 0 bases at V and 1 base at J, with 11 bases between. The CDR3 is 15 amino acids.

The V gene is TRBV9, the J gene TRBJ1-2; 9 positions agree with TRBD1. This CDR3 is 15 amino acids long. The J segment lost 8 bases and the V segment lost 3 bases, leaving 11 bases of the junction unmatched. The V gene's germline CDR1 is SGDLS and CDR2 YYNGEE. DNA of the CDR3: TGTGCCAGCAGCGCACTACAGGGGGCGCATCAGGGCTACACCTTC. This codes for CASSALQGAHQGYTF.

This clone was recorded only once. CDR3 bases: TGTGCCAGCAGCGGCGGACTGTACGAGCAGTACTTC. It encodes CASSGGLYEQYF. This chain connects TRBV5-6 to TRBJ2-7; possible D gene TRBD2, 5 bases. Trimming cost V 4 bases and J 4 bases, with 9 bases left between them. Germline V lookup: CDR1 SGHDT, CDR2 YYEEEE. The CDR3 covers 12 residues.

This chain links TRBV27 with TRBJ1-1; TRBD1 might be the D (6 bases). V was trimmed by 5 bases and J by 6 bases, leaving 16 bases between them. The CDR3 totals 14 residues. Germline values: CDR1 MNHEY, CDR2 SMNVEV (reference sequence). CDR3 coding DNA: TGTGCCAGCAGTCAGGGGACCCCGGCTGCTGAAGCTTTCTTT. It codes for CASSQGTPAAEAFF.

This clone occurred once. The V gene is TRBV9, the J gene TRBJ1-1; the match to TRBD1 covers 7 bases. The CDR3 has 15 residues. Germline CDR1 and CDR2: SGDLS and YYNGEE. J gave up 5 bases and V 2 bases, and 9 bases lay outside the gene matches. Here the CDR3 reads CASSVRQGLGTEAFF. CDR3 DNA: TGTGCCAGCAGCGTCCGACAGGGTTTGGGGACTGAAGCTTTCTTT.

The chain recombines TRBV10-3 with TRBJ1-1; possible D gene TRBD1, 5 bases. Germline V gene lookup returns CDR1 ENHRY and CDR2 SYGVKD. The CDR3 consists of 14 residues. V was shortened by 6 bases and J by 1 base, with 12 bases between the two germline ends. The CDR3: CAISYGGKNTEAFF. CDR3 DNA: TGTGCCATCAGCTACGGGGGGAAGAACACTGAAGCTTTCTTT.

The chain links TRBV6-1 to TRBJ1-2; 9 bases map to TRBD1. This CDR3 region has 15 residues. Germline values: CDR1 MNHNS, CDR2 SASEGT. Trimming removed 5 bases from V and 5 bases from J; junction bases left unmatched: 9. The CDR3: CASSQDRGAPYGYTF. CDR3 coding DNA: TGTGCCAGCAGTCAGGACAGGGGCGCTCCTTATGGCTACACCTTC.

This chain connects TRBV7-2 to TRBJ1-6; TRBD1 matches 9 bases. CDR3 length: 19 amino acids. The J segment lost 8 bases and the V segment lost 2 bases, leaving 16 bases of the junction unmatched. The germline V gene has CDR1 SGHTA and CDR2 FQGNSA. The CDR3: CASSLFDPEPGDRDSPLHF. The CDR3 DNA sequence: TGTGCCAGCAGCTTATTCGATCCTGAGCCAGGGGACAGGGATTCACCCCTCCACTTT. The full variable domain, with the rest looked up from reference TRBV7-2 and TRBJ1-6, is GAGVSQSPSNKVTEKGKDVELRCDPISGHTALYWYRQSLGQGLEFLIYFQGNSAPDKSGLPSDRFSAERTGGSVSTLTIQRTQQEDSAVYLCASSLFDPEPGDRDSPLHFGNGTRLTVT.

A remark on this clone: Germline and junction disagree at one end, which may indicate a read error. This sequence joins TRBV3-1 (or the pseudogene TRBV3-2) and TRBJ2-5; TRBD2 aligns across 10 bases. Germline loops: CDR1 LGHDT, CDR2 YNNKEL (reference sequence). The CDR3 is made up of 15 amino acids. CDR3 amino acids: CASRQAGGRRETQYF. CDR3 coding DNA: TGTGCCAGCAGACAAGCGGGGGGGAGAAGGGAGACCCAGTACTTC.

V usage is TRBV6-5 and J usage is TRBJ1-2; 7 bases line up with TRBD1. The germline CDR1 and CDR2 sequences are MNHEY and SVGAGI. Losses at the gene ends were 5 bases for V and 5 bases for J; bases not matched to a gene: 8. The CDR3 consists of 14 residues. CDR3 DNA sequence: TGTGCCAGCAGTATAGACAGGGTCTATTATGGCTACACCTTC. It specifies CASSIDRVYYGYTF.

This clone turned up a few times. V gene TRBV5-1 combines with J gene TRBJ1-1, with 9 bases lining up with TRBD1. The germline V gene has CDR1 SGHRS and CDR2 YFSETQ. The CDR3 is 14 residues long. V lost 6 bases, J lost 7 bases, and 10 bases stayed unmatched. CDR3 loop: CASKEGDREFEAFF. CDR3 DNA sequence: TGCGCCAGCAAGGAGGGGGACAGGGAATTTGAAGCTTTCTTT.

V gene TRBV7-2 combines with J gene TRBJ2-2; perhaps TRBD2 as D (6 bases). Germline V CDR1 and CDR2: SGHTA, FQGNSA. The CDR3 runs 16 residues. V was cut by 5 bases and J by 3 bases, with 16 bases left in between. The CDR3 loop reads CASSTNRDLYTGELFF. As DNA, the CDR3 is TGTGCCAGCAGCACAAACCGGGACTTATACACCGGGGAGCTGTTTTTT.

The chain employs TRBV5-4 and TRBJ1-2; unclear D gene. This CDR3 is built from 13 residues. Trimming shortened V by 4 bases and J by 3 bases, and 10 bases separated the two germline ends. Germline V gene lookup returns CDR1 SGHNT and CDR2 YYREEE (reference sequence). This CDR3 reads CASSPTADYGYTF. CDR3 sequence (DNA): TGTGCCAGCAGCCCCACCGCGGACTATGGCTACACCTTC. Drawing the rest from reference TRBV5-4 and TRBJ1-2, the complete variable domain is ETGVTQSPTHLIKTRGQQVTLRCSSQSGHNTVSWYQQALGQGPQFIFQYYREEENGRGNFPPRFSGLQFPNYSSELNVNALELDDSALYLCASSPTADYGYTFGSGTRLTVV.

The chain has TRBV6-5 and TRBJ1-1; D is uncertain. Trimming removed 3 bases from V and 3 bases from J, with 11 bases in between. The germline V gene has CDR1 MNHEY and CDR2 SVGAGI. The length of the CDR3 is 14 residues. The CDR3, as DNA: TGTGCCAGCAGTTATGCGGCGGCTGACACTGAAGCTTTCTTT. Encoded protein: CASSYAAADTEAFF.

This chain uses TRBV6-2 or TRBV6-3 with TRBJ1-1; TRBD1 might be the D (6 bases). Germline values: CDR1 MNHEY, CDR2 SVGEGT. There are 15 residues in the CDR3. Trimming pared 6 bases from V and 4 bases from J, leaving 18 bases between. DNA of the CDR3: TGTGCCAGCAGCCGAACTCAGGGAGGGGGCACTGAAGCTTTCTTT. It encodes CASSRTQGGGTEAFF.

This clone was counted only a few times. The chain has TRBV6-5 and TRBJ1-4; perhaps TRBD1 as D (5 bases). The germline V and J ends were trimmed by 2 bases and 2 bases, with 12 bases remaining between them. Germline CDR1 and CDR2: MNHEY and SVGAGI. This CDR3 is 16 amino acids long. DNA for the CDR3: TGTGCCAGCAGTTACAGATTGCGGGGGACTAATGAAAAACTGTTTTTT. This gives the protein CASSYRLRGTNEKLFF.

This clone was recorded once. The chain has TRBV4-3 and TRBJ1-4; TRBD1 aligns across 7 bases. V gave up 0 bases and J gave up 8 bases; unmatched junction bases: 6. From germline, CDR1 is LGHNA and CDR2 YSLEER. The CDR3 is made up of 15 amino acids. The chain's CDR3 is CASSQDDRVNEKLFF. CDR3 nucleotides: TGCGCCAGCAGCCAAGATGACAGGGTAAACGAAAAACTGTTTTTT.

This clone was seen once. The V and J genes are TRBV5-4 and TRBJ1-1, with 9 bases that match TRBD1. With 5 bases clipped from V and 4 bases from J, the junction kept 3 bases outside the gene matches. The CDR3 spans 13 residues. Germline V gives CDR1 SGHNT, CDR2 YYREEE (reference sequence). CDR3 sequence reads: CASRTTGGTEAFF. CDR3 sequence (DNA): TGTGCCAGCAGAACGACAGGGGGCACTGAAGCTTTCTTT.

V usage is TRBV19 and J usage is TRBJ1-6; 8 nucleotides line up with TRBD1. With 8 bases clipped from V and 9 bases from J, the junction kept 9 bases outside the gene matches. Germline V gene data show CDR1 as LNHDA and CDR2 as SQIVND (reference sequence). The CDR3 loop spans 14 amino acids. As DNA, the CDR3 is TGTGCCAGTTCTGGGACAGGTAGTTTTTCACCCCTCCACTTT. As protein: CASSGTGSFSPLHF.

This chain's CDR3 is CASSQGDPGNTIYF. For the CDR3, the DNA is TGTGCCAGCAGCCAGGGGGACCCTGGAAACACCATATATTTT. V gene TRBV25-1 combines with J gene TRBJ1-3; TRBD1 aligns across 7 bases. Trimming cost V 6 bases and J 2 bases; bases outside gene matches: 4. The CDR3 is made up of 14 amino acids. CDR1 is MGHDK, CDR2 SYGVNS, per germline.

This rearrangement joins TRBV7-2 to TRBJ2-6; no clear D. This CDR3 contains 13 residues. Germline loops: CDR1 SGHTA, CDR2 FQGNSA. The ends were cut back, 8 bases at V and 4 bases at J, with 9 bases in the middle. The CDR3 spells CASLPGGANVLTF. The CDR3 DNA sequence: TGTGCCAGCCTCCCCGGGGGGGCCAACGTCCTGACTTTC.

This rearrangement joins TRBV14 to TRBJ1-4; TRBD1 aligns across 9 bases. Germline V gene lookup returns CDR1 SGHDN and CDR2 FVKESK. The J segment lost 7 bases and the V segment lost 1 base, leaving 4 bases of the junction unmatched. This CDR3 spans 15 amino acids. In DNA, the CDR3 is TGTGCCAGCAGCCAAGCCGGGACAGGGAGTGAAAAACTGTTTTTT. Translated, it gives CASSQAGTGSEKLFF.

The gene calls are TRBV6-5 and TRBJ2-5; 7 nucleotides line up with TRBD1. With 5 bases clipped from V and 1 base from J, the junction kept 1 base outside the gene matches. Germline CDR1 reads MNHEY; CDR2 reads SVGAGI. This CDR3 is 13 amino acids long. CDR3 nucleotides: TGTGCCAGCAGTCGGGACAGCCAAGAGACCCAGTACTTC. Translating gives CASSRDSQETQYF.

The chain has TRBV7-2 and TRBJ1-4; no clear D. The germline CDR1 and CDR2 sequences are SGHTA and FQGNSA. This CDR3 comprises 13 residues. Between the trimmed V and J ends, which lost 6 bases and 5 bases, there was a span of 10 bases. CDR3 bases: TGTGCCAGCAGGAGGGCTGGGAATGAAAAACTGTTTTTT. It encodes CASRRAGNEKLFF.